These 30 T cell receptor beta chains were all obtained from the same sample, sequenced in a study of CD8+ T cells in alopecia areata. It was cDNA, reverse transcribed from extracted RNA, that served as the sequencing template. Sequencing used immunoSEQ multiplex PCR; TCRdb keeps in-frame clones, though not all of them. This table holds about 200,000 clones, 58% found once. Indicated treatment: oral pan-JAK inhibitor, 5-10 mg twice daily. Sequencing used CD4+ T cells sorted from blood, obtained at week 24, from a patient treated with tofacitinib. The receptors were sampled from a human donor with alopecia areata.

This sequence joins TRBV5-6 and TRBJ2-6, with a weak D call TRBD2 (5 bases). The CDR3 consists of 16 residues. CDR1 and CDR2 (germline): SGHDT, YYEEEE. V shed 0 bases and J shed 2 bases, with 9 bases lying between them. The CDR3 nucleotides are TGTGCCAGCAGCTTGGTCCCCGGGGCTGGGGCCAACGTCCTGACTTTC. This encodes CASSLVPGAGANVLTF.

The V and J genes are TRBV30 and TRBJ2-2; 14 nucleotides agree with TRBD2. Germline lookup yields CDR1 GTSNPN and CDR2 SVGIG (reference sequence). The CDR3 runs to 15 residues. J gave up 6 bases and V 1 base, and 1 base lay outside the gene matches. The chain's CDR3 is CAWSGGLAGAGELFF. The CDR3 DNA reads TGTGCCTGGAGTGGGGGACTAGCGGGAGCCGGGGAGCTGTTTTTT. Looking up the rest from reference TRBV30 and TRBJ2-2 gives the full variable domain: SQTIHQWPATLVQPVGSPLSLECTVEGTSNPNLYWYRQAAGRGLQLLFYSVGIGQISSEVPQNLSASRPQDRQFILSSKKLLLSDSGFYLCAWSGGLAGAGELFFGEGSRLTVL.

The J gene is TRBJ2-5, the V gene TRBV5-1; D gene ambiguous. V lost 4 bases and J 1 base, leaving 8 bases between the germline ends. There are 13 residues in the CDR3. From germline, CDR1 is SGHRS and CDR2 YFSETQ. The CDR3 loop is CASSAGGQETQYF. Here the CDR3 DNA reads TGCGCCAGCAGCGCAGGTGGCCAAGAGACCCAGTACTTC.

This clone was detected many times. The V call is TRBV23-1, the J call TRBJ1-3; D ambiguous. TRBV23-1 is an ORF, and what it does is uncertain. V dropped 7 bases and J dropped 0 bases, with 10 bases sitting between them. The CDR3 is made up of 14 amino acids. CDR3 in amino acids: CASNRVLSGNTIYF. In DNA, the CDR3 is TGCGCCAGCAATAGAGTCCTCTCTGGAAACACCATATATTTT.

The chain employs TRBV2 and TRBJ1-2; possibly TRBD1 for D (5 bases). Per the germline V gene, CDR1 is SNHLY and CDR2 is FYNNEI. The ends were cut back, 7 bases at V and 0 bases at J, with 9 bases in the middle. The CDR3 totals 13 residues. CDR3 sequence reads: CASNAGSNYGYTF. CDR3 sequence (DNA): TGTGCCAGCAACGCAGGGTCTAACTATGGCTACACCTTC.

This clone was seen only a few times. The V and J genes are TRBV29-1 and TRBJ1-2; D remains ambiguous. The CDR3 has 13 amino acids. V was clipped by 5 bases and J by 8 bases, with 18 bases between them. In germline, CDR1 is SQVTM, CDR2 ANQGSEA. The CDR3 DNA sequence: TGCAGCGTTCACAAACCCCGGGAGCGGGGCTACACCTTC. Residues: CSVHKPRERGYTF.

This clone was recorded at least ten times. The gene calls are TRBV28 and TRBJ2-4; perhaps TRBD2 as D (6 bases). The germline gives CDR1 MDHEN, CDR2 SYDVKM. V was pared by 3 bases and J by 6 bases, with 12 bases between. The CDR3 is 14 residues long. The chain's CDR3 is CASSLGMGGNIQYF. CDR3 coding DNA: TGTGCCAGCAGTTTGGGGATGGGAGGAAACATTCAGTACTTC. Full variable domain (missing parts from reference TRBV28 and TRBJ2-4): DVKVTQSSRYLVKRTGEKVFLECVQDMDHENMFWYRQDPGLGLRLIYFSYDVKMKEKGDIPEGYSVSREKKERFSLILESASTNQTSMYLCASSLGMGGNIQYFGAGTRLSVL.

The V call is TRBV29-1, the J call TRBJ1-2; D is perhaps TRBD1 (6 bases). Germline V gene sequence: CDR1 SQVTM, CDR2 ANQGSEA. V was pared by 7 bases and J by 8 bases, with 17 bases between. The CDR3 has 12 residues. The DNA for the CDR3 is TGCAGCGGTGTACAGGGTACGGGGGGCTACACCTTC. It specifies CSGVQGTGGYTF.

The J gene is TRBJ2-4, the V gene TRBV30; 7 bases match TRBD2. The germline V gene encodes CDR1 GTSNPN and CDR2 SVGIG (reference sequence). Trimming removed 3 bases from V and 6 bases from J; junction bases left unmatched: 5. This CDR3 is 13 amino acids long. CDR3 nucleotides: TGTGCCTGGAGCGGGGGGAGGGGAAACATTCAGTACTTC. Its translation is CAWSGGRGNIQYF.

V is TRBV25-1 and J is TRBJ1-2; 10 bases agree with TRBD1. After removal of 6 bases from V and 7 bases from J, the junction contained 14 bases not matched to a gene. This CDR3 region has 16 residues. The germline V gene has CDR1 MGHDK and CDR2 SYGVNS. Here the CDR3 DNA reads TGTGCCAGCAGACCGGGACAGGGGTTCTTTTCGGTTGGCTACACCTTC. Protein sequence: CASRPGQGFFSVGYTF.

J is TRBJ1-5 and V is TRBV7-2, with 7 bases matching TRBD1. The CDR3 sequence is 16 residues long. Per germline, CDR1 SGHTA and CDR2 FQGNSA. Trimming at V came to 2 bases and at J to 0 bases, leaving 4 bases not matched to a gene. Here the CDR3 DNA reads TGTGCCAGCAGCTTAAGACAGGGATTTAGCAATCAGCCCCAGCATTTT. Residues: CASSLRQGFSNQPQHF.

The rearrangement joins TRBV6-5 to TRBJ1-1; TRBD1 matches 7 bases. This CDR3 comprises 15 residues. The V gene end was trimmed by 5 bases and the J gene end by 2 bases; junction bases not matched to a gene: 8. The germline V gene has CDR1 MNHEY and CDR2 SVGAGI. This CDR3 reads CASSKPGTENTEAFF. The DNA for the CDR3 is TGTGCCAGCAGTAAGCCCGGGACAGAAAACACTGAAGCTTTCTTT.

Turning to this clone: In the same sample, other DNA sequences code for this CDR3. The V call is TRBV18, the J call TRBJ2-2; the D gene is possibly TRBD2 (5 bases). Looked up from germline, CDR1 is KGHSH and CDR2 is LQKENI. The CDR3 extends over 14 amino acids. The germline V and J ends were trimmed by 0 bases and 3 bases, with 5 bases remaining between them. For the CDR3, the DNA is TGTGCCAGCTCACCACCAGCGGACACCGGGGAGCTGTTTTTT. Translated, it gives CASSPPADTGELFF.

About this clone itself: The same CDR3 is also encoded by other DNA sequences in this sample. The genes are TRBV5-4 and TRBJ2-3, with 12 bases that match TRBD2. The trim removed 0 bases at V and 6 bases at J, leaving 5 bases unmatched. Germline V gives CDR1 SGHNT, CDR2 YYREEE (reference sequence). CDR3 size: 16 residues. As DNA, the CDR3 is TGTGCCAGCAGCTTGGGACTAGCGGGGGAGGGGGATACGCAGTATTTT. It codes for CASSLGLAGEGDTQYF.

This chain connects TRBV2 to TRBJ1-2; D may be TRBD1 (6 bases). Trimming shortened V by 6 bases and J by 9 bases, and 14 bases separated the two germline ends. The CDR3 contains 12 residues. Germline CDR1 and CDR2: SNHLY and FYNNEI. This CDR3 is CASRGTMRSYTF. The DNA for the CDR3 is TGTGCCAGCAGGGGGACAATGAGAAGCTACACCTTC.

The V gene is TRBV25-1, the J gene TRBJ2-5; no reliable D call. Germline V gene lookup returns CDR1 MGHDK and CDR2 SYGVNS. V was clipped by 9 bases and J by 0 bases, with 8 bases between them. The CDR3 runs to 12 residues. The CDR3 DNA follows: TGTGCCAGTAGGCAGGACCAAGAGACCCAGTACTTC. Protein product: CASRQDQETQYF.

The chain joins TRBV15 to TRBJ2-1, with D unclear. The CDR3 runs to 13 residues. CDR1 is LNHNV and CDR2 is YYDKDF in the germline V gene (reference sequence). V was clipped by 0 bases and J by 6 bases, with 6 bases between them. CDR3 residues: CATSRDPGNEQFF. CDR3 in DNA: TGTGCCACCAGCAGAGATCCCGGCAATGAGCAGTTCTTC.

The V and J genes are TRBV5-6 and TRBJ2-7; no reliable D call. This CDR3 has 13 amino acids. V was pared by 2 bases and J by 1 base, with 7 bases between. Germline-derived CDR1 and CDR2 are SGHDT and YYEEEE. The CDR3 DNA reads TGTGCCAGCAGCTTAATGGGTTCCTACGAGCAGTACTTC. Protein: CASSLMGSYEQYF.

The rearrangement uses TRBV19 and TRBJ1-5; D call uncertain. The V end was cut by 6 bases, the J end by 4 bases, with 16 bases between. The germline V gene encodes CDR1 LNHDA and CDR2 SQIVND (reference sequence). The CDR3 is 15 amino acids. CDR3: CASSLAEWGNQPQHF. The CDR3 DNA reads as TGTGCCAGTAGCCTTGCTGAATGGGGAAATCAGCCCCAGCATTTT.

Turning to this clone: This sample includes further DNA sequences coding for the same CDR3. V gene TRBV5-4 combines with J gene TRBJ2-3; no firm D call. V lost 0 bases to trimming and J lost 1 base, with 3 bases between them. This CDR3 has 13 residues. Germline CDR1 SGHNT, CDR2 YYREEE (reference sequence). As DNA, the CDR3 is TGTGCCAGCAGCTTGGCGGGCACAGATACGCAGTATTTT. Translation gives CASSLAGTDTQYF. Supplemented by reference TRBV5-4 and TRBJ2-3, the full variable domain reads ETGVTQSPTHLIKTRGQQVTLRCSSQSGHNTVSWYQQALGQGPQFIFQYYREEENGRGNFPPRFSGLQFPNYSSELNVNALELDDSALYLCASSLAGTDTQYFGPGTRLTVL.

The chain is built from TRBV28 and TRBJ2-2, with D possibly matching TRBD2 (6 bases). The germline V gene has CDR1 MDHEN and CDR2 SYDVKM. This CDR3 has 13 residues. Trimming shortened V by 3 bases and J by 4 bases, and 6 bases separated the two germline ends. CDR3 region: CASSLEGTGELFF. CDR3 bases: TGTGCCAGCAGTTTGGAGGGCACCGGGGAGCTGTTTTTT.

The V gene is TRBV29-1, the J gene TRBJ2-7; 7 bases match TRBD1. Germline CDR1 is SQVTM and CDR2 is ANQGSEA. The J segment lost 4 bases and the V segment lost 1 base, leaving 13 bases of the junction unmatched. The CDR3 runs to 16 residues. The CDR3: CSVEALTGTALYEQYF. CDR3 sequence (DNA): TGCAGCGTTGAAGCCCTAACCGGGACAGCGCTTTACGAGCAGTACTTC.

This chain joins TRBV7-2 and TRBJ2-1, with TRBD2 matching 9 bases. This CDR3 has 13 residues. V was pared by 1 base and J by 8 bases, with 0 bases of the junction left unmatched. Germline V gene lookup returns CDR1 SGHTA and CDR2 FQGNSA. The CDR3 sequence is CASSLVAGDEQFF. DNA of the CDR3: TGTGCCAGCAGCTTAGTAGCGGGGGATGAGCAGTTCTTC.

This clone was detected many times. The CDR3, as DNA: TGTGCCAGCAGCTTGGCAGGGGCGATCTACGAGCAGTACTTC. This gives the protein CASSLAGAIYEQYF. The gene calls are TRBV5-6 and TRBJ2-7; weak D call: TRBD1 (6 bases). The germline V gene encodes CDR1 SGHDT and CDR2 YYEEEE. CDR3 length: 14 residues. Trimming pared 0 bases from V and 3 bases from J, leaving 10 bases between.

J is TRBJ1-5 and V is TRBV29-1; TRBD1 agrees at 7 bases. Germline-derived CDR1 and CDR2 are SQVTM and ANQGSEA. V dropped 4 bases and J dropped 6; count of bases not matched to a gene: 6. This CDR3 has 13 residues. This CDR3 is CSVAQGRGQPQHF. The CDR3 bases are TGCAGCGTTGCACAGGGGCGAGGTCAGCCCCAGCATTTT.

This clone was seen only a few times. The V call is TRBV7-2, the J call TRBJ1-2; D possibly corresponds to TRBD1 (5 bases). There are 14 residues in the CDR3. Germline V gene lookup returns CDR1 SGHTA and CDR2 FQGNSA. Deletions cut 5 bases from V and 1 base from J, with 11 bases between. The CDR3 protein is CASSLEGFNYGYTF. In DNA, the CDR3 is TGTGCCAGCAGCCTGGAGGGGTTTAACTATGGCTACACCTTC.

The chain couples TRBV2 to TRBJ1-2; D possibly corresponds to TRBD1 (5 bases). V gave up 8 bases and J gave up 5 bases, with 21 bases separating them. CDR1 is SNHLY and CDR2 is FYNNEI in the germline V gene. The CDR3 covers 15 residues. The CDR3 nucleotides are TGTGCCAGCGGGGCTCAAAGCTGGACGGTTTATGGCTACACCTTC. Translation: CASGAQSWTVYGYTF.

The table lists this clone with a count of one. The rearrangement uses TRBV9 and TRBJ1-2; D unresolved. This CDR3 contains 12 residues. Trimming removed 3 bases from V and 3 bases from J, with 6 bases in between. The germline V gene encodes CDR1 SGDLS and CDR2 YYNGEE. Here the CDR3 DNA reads TGTGCCAGCAGCGAACCCGACTATGGCTACACCTTC. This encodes CASSEPDYGYTF.

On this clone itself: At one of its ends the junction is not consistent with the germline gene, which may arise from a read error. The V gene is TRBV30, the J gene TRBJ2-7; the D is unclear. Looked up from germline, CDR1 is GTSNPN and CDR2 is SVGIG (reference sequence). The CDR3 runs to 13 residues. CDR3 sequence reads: CARSVQGPYEQYF. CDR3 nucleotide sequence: TGTGCCCGGAGTGTACAAGGGCCCTACGAGCAGTACTTC. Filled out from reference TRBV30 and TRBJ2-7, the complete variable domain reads SQTIHQWPATLVQPVGSPLSLECTVEGTSNPNLYWYRQAAGRGLQLLFYSVGIGQISSEVPQNLSASRPQDRQFILSSKKLLLSDSGFYLCARSVQGPYEQYFGPGTRLTVT.

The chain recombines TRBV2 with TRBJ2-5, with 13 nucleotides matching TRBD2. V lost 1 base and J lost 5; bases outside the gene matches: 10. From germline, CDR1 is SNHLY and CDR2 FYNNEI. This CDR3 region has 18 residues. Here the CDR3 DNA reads TGTGCCAGCAGTGAAGAGAGTCCGGGACTAGCGGGGTTGGAGACCCAGTACTTC. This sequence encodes CASSEESPGLAGLETQYF.